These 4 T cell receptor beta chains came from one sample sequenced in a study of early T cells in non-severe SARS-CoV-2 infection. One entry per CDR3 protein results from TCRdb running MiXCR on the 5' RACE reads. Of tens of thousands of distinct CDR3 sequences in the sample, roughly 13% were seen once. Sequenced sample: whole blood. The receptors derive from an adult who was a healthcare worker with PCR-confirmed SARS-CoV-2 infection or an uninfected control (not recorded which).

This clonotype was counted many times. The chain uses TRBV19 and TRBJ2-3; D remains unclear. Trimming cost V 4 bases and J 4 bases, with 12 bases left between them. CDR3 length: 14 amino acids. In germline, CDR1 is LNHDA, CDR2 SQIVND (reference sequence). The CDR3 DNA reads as TGTGCCAGTAGTAGAACACACCAAGCAGATACGCAGTATTTT. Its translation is CASSRTHQADTQYF.

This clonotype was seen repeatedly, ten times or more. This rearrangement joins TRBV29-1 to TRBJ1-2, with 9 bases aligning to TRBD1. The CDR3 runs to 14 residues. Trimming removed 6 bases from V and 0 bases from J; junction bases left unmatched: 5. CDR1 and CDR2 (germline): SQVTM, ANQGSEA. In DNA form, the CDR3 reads TGCAGCGTGGCGACAGGGGGAGCTAACTATGGCTACACCTTC. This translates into CSVATGGANYGYTF.

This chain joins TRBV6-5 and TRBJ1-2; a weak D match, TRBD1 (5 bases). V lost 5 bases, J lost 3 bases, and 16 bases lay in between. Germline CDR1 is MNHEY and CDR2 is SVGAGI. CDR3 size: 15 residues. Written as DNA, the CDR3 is TGTGCCAGCAGTCATGGAGGAGTAGGGGACTATGGCTACACCTTC. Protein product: CASSHGGVGDYGYTF.

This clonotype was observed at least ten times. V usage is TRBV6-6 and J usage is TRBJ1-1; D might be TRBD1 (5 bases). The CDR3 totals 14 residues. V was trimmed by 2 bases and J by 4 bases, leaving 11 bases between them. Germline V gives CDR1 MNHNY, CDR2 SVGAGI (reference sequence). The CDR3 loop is CASSYGAMGTEAFF. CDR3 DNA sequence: TGTGCCAGCAGTTACGGGGCAATGGGCACTGAAGCTTTCTTT.